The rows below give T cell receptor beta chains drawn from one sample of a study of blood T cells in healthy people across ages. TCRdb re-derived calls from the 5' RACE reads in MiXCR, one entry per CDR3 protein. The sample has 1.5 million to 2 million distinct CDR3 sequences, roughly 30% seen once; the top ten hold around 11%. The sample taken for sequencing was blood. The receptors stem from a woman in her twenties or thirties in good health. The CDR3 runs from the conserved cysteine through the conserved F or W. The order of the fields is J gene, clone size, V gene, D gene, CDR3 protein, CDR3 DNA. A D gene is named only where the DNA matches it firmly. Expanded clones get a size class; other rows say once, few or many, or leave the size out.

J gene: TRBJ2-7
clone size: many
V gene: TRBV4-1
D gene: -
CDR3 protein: CASSQYDYEQYF
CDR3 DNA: TGCGCCAGCAGCCAGTACGACTACGAGCAGTACTTC

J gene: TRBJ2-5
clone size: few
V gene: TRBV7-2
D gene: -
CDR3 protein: CASNQGGGRRETQYF
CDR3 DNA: TGTGCCAGCAACCAGGGGGGCGGGAGACGGGAGACCCAGTACTTC

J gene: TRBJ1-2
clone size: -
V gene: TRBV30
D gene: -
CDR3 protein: CAWYRQRDTYGYTF
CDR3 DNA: TGTGCCTGGTACCGACAGAGGGACACGTATGGCTACACCTTC

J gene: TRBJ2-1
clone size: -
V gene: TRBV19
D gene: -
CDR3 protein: CASSIVGGIFYNEQFF
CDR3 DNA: TGTGCCAGTAGTATAGTGGGAGGCATCTTCTACAATGAGCAGTTCTTC

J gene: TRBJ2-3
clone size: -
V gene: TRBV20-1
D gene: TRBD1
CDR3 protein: CSATDRGLDTQYF
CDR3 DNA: TGCAGTGCAACGGACAGGGGACTGGATACGCAGTATTTT

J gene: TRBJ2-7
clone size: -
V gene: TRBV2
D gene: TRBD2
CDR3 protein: CASSERSGGAYEQYF
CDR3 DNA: TGTGCCAGCAGTGAGAGGAGCGGGGGGGCCTACGAGCAGTACTTC

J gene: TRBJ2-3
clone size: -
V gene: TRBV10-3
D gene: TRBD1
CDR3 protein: CAISGGQGAIGTDTQYF
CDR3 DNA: TGTGCCATCAGTGGAGGACAGGGGGCAATTGGGACAGATACGCAGTATTTT

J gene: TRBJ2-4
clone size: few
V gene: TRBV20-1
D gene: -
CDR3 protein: CSVFPERDVDIQYF
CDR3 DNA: TGCAGTGTCTTCCCCGAGAGGGACGTGGACATTCAGTACTTC

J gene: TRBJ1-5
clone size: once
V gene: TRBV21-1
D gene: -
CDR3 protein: CASTQGADRVGNQPQHF
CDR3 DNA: TGTGCCAGCACCCAGGGTGCTGACAGGGTCGGGAATCAGCCCCAGCATTTT

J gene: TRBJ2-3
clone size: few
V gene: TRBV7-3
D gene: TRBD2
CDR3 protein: CASSLSPSGGDTDTQYF
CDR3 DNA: TGTGCCAGCAGCTTAAGTCCTAGCGGAGGGGACACAGATACGCAGTATTTT

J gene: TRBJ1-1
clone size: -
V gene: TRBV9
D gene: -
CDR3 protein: CASSVGGHTEAFF
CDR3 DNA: TGTGCCAGCAGCGTTGGGGGGCATACTGAAGCTTTCTTT

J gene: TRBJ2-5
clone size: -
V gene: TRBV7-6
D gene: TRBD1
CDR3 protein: CASSPSRGRGETQYF
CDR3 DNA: TGTGCCAGCAGCCCATCCAGGGGGCGCGGAGAGACCCAGTACTTC

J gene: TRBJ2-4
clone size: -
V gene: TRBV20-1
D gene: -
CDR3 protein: CSARDRQYQNAKNIQYF
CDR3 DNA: TGCAGTGCTAGAGATCGTCAATACCAGAACGCCAAAAACATTCAGTACTTC

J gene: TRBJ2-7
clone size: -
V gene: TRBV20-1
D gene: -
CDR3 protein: CSALPGVSYEQYF
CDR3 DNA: TGCAGTGCCTTGCCTGGGGTCTCCTACGAGCAGTACTTC

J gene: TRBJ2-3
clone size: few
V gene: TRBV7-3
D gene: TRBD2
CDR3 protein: CASSPSGGHTDTQYF
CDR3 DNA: TGTGCCAGCAGCCCTAGCGGGGGCCACACAGATACGCAGTATTTT

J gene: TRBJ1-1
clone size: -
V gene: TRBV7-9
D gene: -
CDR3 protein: CASTGPMNTEAFF
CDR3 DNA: TGTGCCAGCACCGGTCCAATGAACACTGAAGCTTTCTTT

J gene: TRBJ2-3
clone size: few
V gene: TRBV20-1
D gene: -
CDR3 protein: CSELPLQGTDTQYF
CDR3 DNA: TGCAGCGAACTCCCTCTACAGGGCACAGATACGCAGTATTTT

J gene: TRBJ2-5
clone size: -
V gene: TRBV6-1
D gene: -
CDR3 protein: CASKPERVGETQYF
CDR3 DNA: TGTGCCAGCAAACCGGAAAGGGTTGGCGAGACCCAGTACTTC

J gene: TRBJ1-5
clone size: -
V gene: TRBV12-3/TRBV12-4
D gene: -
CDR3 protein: CASSLGGTDNQPQHF
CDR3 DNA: TGTGCCAGCAGTTTAGGCGGGACCGATAATCAGCCCCAGCATTTT

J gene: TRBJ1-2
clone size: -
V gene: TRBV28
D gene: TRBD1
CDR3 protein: CASSLGVQGARGYTF
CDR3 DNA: TGTGCCAGCAGTTTAGGGGTACAGGGGGCAAGGGGCTACACCTTC

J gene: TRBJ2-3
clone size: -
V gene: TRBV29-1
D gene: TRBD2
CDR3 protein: CSVIRRLAGGIDTQYF
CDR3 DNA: TGCAGCGTTATCCGGCGACTAGCGGGGGGGATAGATACGCAGTATTTT

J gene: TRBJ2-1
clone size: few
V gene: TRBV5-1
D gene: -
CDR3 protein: CASIRTPVGSYNEQFF
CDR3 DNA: TGCGCCAGCATCCGGACCCCGGTAGGTTCCTACAATGAGCAGTTCTTC

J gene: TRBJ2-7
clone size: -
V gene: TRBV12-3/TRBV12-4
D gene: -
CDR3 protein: CASAPSVGSHEQYF
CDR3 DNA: TGTGCCAGCGCGCCGTCGGTGGGGAGTCACGAGCAGTACTTC

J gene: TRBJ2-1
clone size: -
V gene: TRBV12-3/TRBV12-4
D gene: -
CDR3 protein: CASSSEGLGLGYEQFF
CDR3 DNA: TGTGCCAGCAGTTCGGAGGGACTGGGGCTTGGGTATGAGCAGTTCTTC